The 6 T cell receptor beta chains below were found in one sample sequenced in a study of OX40 agonist ivuxolimab in advanced cancers. This table comes from immunoSEQ multiplex PCR, and its TCRdb copy is limited to in-frame clones, with some not included. The table shows approximately 70,000 clones, with approximately 90% occurring only once. Material: CD4+ or CD8+ T cells sorted from blood, obtained in a trial of the OX40 agonist ivuxolimab. The receptor set was obtained from an adult with an advanced solid tumor such as melanoma, head and neck, liver or kidney cancer.

The chain carries TRBV6-1 and TRBJ2-1; no clear D gene. The CDR3 has 14 residues. The V end lost 4 bases, the J end lost 8 bases, and 15 bases lay between the germline ends. The germline CDR1 and CDR2 sequences are MNHNS and SASEGT. The CDR3 is CASSVGLEVDEQFF. Here the CDR3 DNA reads TGTGCCAGCAGTGTCGGGTTAGAGGTAGATGAGCAGTTCTTC.

This clone was counted once. V usage is TRBV19 and J usage is TRBJ1-4; D remains unclear. The CDR3 runs to 15 residues. V lost 6 bases and J 7 bases, leaving 18 bases between the germline ends. CDR1 LNHDA and CDR2 SQIVND come from the germline V gene (reference sequence). CDR3 protein: CASSRQSLRGEKLFF. In nucleotides, the CDR3 is TGTGCCAGTAGCCGTCAGTCCCTTCGAGGTGAAAAACTGTTTTTT. The entire variable domain, with the rest obtained from reference TRBV19 and TRBJ1-4, is as follows: DGGITQSPKYLFRKEGQNVTLSCEQNLNHDAMYWYRQDPGQGLRLIYYSQIVNDFQKGDIAEGYSVSREKKESFPLTVTSAQKNPTAFYLCASSRQSLRGEKLFFGSGTQLSVL.

The genes are TRBV19 and TRBJ2-7; 7 bases agree with TRBD1. Germline V CDR1 and CDR2: LNHDA, SQIVND (reference sequence). J gave up 6 bases and V 5 bases, and 7 bases lay outside the gene matches. The CDR3 consists of 13 residues. The CDR3 spells CASSHDRDGEQYF. The CDR3 nucleotides are TGTGCCAGTAGTCATGACAGGGACGGCGAGCAGTACTTC.

Remarks on this clone: Other DNA sequences within the sample encode an identical CDR3. This chain links TRBV2 with TRBJ2-2, with D possibly matching TRBD2 (6 bases). CDR3 length equals 15 residues. CDR1 is SNHLY and CDR2 is FYNNEI in the germline V gene. Trimming left V 6 bases short and J 6 bases short, with 17 bases between. The chain's CDR3 is CASRPRGPGAGELFF. As DNA, the CDR3 is TGTGCCAGCAGACCTCGGGGTCCGGGGGCCGGGGAGCTGTTTTTT.

The rearrangement links TRBV6-5 to TRBJ1-4; TRBD1 matches at 7 bases. V gave up 7 bases and J gave up 7 bases; unmatched junction bases: 9. The germline V gene has CDR1 MNHEY and CDR2 SVGAGI. This CDR3 spans 14 amino acids. Here the CDR3 DNA reads TGTGCCAGCACCATGACAGGGCGGGGTGAAAAACTGTTTTTT. Its translation: CASTMTGRGEKLFF.

This clone was seen once. This sequence joins TRBV5-1 and TRBJ2-7, with 7 bases fitting TRBD1. Germline CDR1 is SGHRS and CDR2 is YFSETQ. The length of the CDR3 is 15 residues. The ends lost 3 bases at V and 3 bases at J; junction bases unmatched: 9. Here the CDR3 DNA reads TGCGCCAGCAGCTCCTCCGGGACAGAAATCTACGAGCAGTACTTC. Residues: CASSSSGTEIYEQYF.